This T cell receptor beta chain was recorded in a study of blood T cell repertoires in COVID-19. Sequencing used immunoSEQ multiplex PCR; TCRdb keeps in-frame clones, though not all of them. The sample has over 350,000 clones; approximately 87% are singletons. The germline V gene has CDR1 SGHTA and CDR2 FQGTGA. This CDR3 is built from 15 residues. V gave up 4 bases and J gave up 4 bases; unmatched junction bases: 8. This chain connects TRBV7-3 to TRBJ2-5; TRBD2 agrees at 8 bases. The TCR originated in a woman in her 30s with acute COVID-19. The material sequenced was PBMCs or T cells enriched from blood (not recorded which). The CDR3 reads CASSYSRGGGETQYF. The CDR3 bases are TGTGCCAGCAGCTACTCCCGGGGGGGCGGAGAGACCCAGTACTTC.